The next 16 T cell receptor beta chains were all read from a single sample in a study of response to subunit inactivated influenza vaccine. MiXCR, applied by TCRdb to the RT-PCR reads, yields one record per CDR3 protein. In the table there are about 700,000 distinct CDR3 sequences, roughly 14% of which are singletons. The specimen was PBMCs from blood, collected around 15 days before vaccination. Receptors originate from a middle-aged man who received an inactivated influenza vaccine.

This clonotype was counted between two and nine times. The CDR3 is CATSDPGTIFDEQFF. The CDR3 bases are TGTGCCACCAGTGATCCGGGGACGATCTTCGATGAGCAGTTCTTC. The genes are TRBV24-1 and TRBJ2-1; tentatively, D is TRBD1 or TRBD2 (5 bases each). The CDR3 loop spans 15 amino acids. V lost 3 bases and J lost 8, with 16 bases in between. CDR1 and CDR2 from the germline V gene are KGHDR and SFDVKD.

This clonotype was detected many times. V gene TRBV7-8 combines with J gene TRBJ2-3; the D gene is possibly TRBD1 (6 bases). Germline CDR1 and CDR2: SGHVS and FQNEAQ. Trimming took 2 bases from V and 2 from J, leaving 14 bases between them. The CDR3 extends over 16 amino acids. Here the CDR3 DNA reads TGTGCCAGCAGCTTAAGAGTCAGGGGCGACACAGATACGCAGTATTTT. It yields the protein CASSLRVRGDTDTQYF.

There are many counts of this clonotype. The chain combines TRBV3-1 with TRBJ2-1; D possibly corresponds to TRBD1 (6 bases). The length of the CDR3 is 13 residues. Trimming removed 3 bases at V and 8 bases at J, with 11 bases between. Germline lookup yields CDR1 LGHDT and CDR2 YNNKEL (reference sequence). Here the CDR3 reads CASSHQGIDEQFF. The CDR3 bases are TGTGCCAGCAGCCACCAGGGGATTGATGAGCAGTTCTTC.

This clonotype was counted only a few times. The gene calls are TRBV6-1 and TRBJ1-2; 10 bases map to TRBD1. With 5 bases clipped from V and 3 bases from J, the junction kept 6 bases outside the gene matches. The CDR3 spans 15 residues. Germline CDR1 reads MNHNS; CDR2 reads SASEGT. In DNA form, the CDR3 reads TGTGCCAGCAGTAAGACAGGGGGCGACCACTATGGCTACACCTTC. This encodes CASSKTGGDHYGYTF.

In its sample, this clonotype was seen a few times. CDR3 nucleotide sequence: TGTGCCAGCAGCTTATCCAGGGGATTCACAGATACGCAGTATTTT. It yields the protein CASSLSRGFTDTQYF. The chain links TRBV7-9 to TRBJ2-3; perhaps TRBD1 as D (6 bases). V gave up 2 bases and J gave up 2 bases, with 11 bases separating them. The CDR3 has 15 amino acids. CDR1 SEHNR and CDR2 FQNEAQ come from the germline V gene (reference sequence).

This clonotype has just a few counts. This rearrangement joins TRBV28 to TRBJ1-4; D not certain. V lost 5 bases, J lost 6 bases, and 13 bases lay in between. Germline CDR1 and CDR2: MDHEN and SYDVKM. This CDR3 has 14 residues. The CDR3: CASSTLAGYEKLFF. CDR3 bases: TGTGCCAGCAGTACCCTAGCGGGATATGAAAAACTGTTTTTT.

This clonotype was seen only a few times. The V call is TRBV5-6, the J call TRBJ2-1; 12 bases map to TRBD2. The V and J ends lost 3 bases and 10 bases, in that order; junction bases with no gene match: 8. Germline V CDR1 and CDR2: SGHDT, YYEEEE. The CDR3 spans 15 residues. The CDR3 DNA reads TGTGCCAGCAGCTACCTAGCGGGAGGGCCGGGAGAGCAGTTCTTC. As protein: CASSYLAGGPGEQFF.

This clonotype occurred a few times. This chain joins TRBV30 and TRBJ1-2; 7 bases align to TRBD1. The CDR3 spans 11 residues. Germline V CDR1 and CDR2: GTSNPN, SVGIG (reference sequence). V was clipped by 0 bases and J by 8 bases; unmatched bases: 0. CDR3 nucleotide sequence: TGTGCCTGGAGTGTAGGGGGCGGCTACACCTTC. Translated, it gives CAWSVGGGYTF. The whole variable domain, filled in from reference TRBV30 and TRBJ1-2, reads SQTIHQWPATLVQPVGSPLSLECTVEGTSNPNLYWYRQAAGRGLQLLFYSVGIGQISSEVPQNLSASRPQDRQFILSSKKLLLSDSGFYLCAWSVGGGYTFGSGTRLTVV.

The V gene is TRBV5-1, the J gene TRBJ2-2; D is unclear. The CDR3 extends over 16 amino acids. The germline V gene encodes CDR1 SGHRS and CDR2 YFSETQ. V shed 1 base and J shed 4 bases, with 14 bases lying between them. Here the CDR3 reads CASSLSPALSTGELFF. The CDR3 nucleotides read TGCGCCAGCAGCTTGTCCCCAGCCCTGAGCACCGGGGAGCTGTTTTTT.

The rearrangement joins TRBV12-3 or TRBV12-4 to TRBJ2-7; D not certain. The CDR3 runs to 14 residues. Trimming removed 5 bases from V and 4 bases from J, with 15 bases in between. The CDR3 sequence is CASSLRAWTYEQYF. The CDR3 bases are TGTGCCAGCAGTCTCCGGGCCTGGACGTACGAGCAGTACTTC.

This clonotype was detected many times. J is TRBJ1-6 and V is TRBV20-1; the D is unclear. The V end was cut by 1 base, the J end by 2 bases, with 12 bases between. Per germline, CDR1 DFQATT and CDR2 SNEGSKA (reference sequence). The CDR3 contains 16 residues. CDR3 protein: CSARAVQSPYNSPLHF. DNA for the CDR3: TGCAGTGCTAGAGCCGTCCAGAGCCCCTATAATTCACCCCTCCACTTT.

The CDR3 region is CASSVLSLREQFF. CDR3 in DNA: TGTGCCAGCAGTGTCCTCTCGTTAAGGGAGCAGTTCTTC. This sequence joins TRBV2 and TRBJ2-1; no definite D call. Germline V gene lookup returns CDR1 SNHLY and CDR2 FYNNEI. This CDR3 comprises 13 residues. The V and J ends lost 4 bases and 10 bases respectively, with 14 bases between them.

The V gene is TRBV7-2, the J gene TRBJ2-5, with 9 bases that match TRBD2. This CDR3 comprises 16 residues. Germline V CDR1 and CDR2: SGHTA, FQGNSA. The trim removed 0 bases at V and 4 bases at J, leaving 6 bases unmatched. CDR3 in amino acids: CASSLARGGAGETQYF. The DNA for the CDR3 is TGTGCCAGCAGCTTAGCCCGCGGGGGGGCCGGAGAGACCCAGTACTTC.

This clonotype occurred a few times. The rearrangement joins TRBV20-1 to TRBJ1-2; D might be TRBD1 (5 bases). Looked up from germline, CDR1 is DFQATT and CDR2 is SNEGSKA (reference sequence). V was trimmed by 3 bases and J by 3 bases, leaving 11 bases between them. CDR3 length: 13 residues. The CDR3 DNA follows: TGCAGTGCTAGTACCGGGACCGACTATGGCTACACCTTC. It yields the protein CSASTGTDYGYTF.

This clonotype was seen a handful of times. The chain carries TRBV18 and TRBJ2-7; D not resolved. Germline V gene data show CDR1 as KGHSH and CDR2 as LQKENI. V was shortened by 0 bases and J by 4 bases, with 13 bases between the two germline ends. The CDR3 spans 15 residues. The CDR3 DNA sequence: TGTGCCAGCTCACCACCGGGCTGGGAAAGGTACGAGCAGTACTTC. This encodes CASSPPGWERYEQYF. Full variable domain (rest looked up from reference TRBV18 and TRBJ2-7): NAGVMQNPRHLVRRRGQEARLRCSPMKGHSHVYWYRQLPEEGLKFMVYLQKENIIDESGMPKERFSAEFPKEGPSILRIQQVVRGDSAAYFCASSPPGWERYEQYFGPGTRLTVT.

This clonotype was counted a few times. V usage is TRBV20-1 and J usage is TRBJ1-3; D not certain. From germline, CDR1 is DFQATT and CDR2 SNEGSKA (reference sequence). V was shortened by 0 bases and J by 1 base, with 13 bases between the two germline ends. The CDR3 spans 16 residues. CDR3 sequence (DNA): TGCAGTGCTAGAGACTTGAAGGCGCTTTCTGGAAACACCATATATTTT. Protein: CSARDLKALSGNTIYF.